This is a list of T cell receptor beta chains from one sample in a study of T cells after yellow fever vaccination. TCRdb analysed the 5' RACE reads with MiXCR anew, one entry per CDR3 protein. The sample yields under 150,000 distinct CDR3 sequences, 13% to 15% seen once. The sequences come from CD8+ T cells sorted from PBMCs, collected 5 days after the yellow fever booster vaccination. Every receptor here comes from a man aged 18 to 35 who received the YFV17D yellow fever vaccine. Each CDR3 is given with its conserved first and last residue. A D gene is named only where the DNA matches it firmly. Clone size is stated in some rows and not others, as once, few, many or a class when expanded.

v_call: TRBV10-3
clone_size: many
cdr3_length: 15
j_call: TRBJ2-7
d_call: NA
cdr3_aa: CAISEPNRERREQYF
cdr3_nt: TGTGCCATCAGTGAGCCTAACCGGGAGCGTCGGGAGCAGTACTTC

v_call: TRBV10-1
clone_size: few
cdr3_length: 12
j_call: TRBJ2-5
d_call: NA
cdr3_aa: CAGLPAPKTQYF
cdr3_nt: TGCGCCGGACTTCCCGCCCCGAAGACCCAGTACTTC

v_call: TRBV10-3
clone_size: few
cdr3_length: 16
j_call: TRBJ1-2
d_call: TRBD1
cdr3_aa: CAISENRDRGHRGYTF
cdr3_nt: TGTGCCATCAGTGAAAACCGGGACAGGGGGCATCGTGGCTACACCTTC

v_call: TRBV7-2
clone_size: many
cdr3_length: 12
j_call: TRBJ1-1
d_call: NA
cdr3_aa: CASSFRNTEAFF
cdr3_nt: TGTGCCAGCAGCTTTAGGAACACTGAAGCTTTCTTT

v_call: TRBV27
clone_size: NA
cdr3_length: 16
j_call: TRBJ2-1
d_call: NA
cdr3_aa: CASSSTVIPNYNEQFF
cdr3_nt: TGTGCCAGCAGTTCTACAGTGATACCAAACTACAATGAGCAGTTCTTC

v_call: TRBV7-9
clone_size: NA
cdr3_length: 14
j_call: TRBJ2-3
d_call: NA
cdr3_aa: CASTLGGGTDTQYF
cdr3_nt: TGTGCCAGCACTCTAGGGGGGGGCACAGATACGCAGTATTTT

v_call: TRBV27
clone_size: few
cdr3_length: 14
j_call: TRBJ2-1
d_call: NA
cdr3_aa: CASSSRGWHNEQFF
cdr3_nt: TGTGCCAGCAGTTCGAGGGGGTGGCACAATGAGCAGTTCTTC

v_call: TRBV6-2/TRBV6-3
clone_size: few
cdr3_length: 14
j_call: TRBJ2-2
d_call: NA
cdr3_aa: CASSRDGPTGELFF
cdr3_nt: TGTGCCAGCAGCCGGGACGGTCCCACCGGGGAGCTGTTTTTT

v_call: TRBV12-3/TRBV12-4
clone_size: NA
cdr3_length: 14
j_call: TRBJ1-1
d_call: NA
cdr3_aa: CASNPGTLNTEAFF
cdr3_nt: TGTGCCAGCAACCCCGGGACGCTAAACACTGAAGCTTTCTTT

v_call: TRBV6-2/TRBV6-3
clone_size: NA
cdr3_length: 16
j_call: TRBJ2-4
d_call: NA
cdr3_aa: CASSYAWDPAKNIQYF
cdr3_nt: TGTGCCAGCAGTTACGCATGGGACCCTGCCAAAAACATTCAGTACTTC

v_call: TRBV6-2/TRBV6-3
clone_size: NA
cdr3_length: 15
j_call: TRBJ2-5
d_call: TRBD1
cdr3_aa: CASSPGQGDQETQYF
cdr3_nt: TGTGCCAGCAGTCCCGGACAGGGGGACCAAGAGACCCAGTACTTC

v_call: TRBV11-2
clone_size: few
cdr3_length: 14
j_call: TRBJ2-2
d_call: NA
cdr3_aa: CASSSGPNTGELFF
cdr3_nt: TGTGCCAGCAGCTCTGGGCCGAACACCGGGGAGCTGTTTTTT

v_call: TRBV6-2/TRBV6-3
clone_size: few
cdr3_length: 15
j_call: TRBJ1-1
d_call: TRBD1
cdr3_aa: CASSYIDRGLSEAFF
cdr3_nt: TGTGCCAGCAGTTACATCGACAGGGGGCTCTCTGAAGCTTTCTTT

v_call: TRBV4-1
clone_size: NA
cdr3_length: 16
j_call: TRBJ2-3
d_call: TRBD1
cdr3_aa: CASSQAGQGSTDTQYF
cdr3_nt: TGCGCCAGCAGCCAAGCGGGACAGGGATCCACAGATACGCAGTATTTT

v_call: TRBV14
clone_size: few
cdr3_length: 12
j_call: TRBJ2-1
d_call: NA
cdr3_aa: CASSPTSYEQFF
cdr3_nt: TGTGCCAGCAGCCCGACGTCGTATGAGCAGTTCTTC

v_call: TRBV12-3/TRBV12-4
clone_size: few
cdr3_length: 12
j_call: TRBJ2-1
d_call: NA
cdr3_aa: CASSPGHLEQFF
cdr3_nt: TGTGCCAGCAGTCCGGGGCACCTGGAGCAGTTCTTC

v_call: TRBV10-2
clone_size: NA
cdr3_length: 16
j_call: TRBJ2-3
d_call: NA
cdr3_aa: CASSESPPPMSHTQYF
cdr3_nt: TGCGCCAGCAGTGAGTCCCCACCTCCCATGTCTCATACGCAGTATTTT

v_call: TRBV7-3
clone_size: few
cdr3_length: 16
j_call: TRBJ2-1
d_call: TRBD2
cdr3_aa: CASSLTWGGEYNEQFF
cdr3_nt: TGTGCCAGCAGCTTAACGTGGGGGGGAGAGTACAATGAGCAGTTCTTC

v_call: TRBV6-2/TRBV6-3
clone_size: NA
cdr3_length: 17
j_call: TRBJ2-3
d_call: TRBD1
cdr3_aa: CASSYTLPGTATDTQYF
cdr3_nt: TGTGCCAGCAGTTACACGCTACCCGGGACAGCGACAGATACGCAGTATTTT

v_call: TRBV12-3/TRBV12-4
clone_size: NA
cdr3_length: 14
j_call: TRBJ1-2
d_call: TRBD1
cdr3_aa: CASRRTGDNYGYTF
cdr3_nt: TGTGCCAGCAGAAGGACAGGAGACAACTATGGCTACACCTTC

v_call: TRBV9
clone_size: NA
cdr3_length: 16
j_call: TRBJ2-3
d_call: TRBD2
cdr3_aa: CASSVRLAGGYDTQYF
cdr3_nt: TGTGCCAGCAGCGTTCGACTAGCGGGGGGGTACGATACGCAGTATTTT

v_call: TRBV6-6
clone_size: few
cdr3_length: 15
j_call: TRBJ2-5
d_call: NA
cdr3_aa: CASSAPSGDQETQYF
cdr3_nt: TGTGCCAGCAGTGCCCCGTCGGGGGACCAAGAGACCCAGTACTTC

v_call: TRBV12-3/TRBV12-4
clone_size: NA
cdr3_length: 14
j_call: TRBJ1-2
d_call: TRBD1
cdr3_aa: CASSPSGGGNGYTF
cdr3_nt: TGTGCCAGCAGTCCCTCAGGGGGTGGGAATGGCTACACCTTC

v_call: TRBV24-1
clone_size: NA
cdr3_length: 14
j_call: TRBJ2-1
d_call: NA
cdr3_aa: CATSVGYSYNEQFF
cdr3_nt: TGTGCCACCAGTGTGGGCTACTCCTACAATGAGCAGTTCTTC

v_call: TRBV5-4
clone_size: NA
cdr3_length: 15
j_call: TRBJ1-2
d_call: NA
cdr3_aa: CASSLDPPGTYGYTF
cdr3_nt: TGTGCCAGCAGCTTGGATCCCCCGGGGACGTATGGCTACACCTTC

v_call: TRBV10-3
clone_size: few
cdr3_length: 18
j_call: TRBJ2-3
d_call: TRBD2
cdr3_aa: CAISDPASGVRNTDTQYF
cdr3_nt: TGTGCCATCAGTGATCCAGCTAGCGGGGTTAGAAACACAGATACGCAGTATTTT

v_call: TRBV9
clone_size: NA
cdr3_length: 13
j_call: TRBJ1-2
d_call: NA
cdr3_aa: CASSSRQTYGYTF
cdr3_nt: TGTGCCAGCAGCTCCCGACAAACCTATGGCTACACCTTC

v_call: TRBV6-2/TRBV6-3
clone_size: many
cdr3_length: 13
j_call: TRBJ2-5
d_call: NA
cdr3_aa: CASKPDRGSDQYF
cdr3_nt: TGTGCCAGCAAGCCGGACCGGGGGAGTGACCAGTACTTC

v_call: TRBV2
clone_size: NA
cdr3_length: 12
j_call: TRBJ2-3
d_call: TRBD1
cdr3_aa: CASRGPRGTQYF
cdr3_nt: TGTGCCAGCAGGGGCCCCAGGGGGACGCAGTATTTT

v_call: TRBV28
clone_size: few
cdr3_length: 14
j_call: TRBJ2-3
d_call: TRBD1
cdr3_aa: CASRTDRETDTQYF
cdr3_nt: TGTGCCAGCAGGACGGACAGGGAAACAGATACGCAGTATTTT

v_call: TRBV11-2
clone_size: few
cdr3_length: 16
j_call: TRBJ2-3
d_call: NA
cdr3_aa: CASSQSLGGAGDTQYF
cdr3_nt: TGTGCCAGCAGCCAGTCCCTGGGGGGGGCTGGGGATACGCAGTATTTT

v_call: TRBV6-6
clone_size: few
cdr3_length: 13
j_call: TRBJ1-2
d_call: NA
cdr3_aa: CAGSGFQNYGYTF
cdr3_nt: TGTGCCGGATCAGGGTTCCAAAACTATGGCTACACCTTC

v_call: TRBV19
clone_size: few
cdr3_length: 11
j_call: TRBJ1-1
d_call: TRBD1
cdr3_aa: CASYRGTEAFF
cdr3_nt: TGTGCCAGTTACAGGGGCACTGAAGCTTTCTTT

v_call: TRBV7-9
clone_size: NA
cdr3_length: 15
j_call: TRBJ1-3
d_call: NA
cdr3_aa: CASSYQIGVGNTIYF
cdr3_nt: TGTGCCAGCAGCTACCAGATCGGGGTTGGAAACACCATATATTTT

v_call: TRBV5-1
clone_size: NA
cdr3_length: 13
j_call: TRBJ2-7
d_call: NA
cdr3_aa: CASSLQGSYEQYF
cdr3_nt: TGCGCCAGCAGCTTACAGGGATCCTACGAGCAGTACTTC

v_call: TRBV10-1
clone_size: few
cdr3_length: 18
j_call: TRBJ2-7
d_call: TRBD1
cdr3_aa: CASSESWGDGTGTYEQYF
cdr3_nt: TGCGCCAGCAGTGAGTCGTGGGGGGACGGGACAGGGACCTACGAGCAGTACTTC

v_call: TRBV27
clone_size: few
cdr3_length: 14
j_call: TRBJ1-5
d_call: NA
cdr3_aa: CASSLNRGNQPQHF
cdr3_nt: TGTGCCAGCAGTTTAAACAGGGGCAATCAGCCCCAGCATTTT

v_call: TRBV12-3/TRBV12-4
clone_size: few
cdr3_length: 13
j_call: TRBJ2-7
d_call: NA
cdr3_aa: CASSPIGGAEQYF
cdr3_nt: TGTGCCAGCAGTCCGATTGGCGGTGCCGAGCAGTACTTC

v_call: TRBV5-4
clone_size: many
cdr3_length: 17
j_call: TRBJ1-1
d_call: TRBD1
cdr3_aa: CASSSTDYRGLNTEAFF
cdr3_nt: TGTGCCAGCAGCTCAACCGACTACAGGGGGCTGAACACTGAAGCTTTCTTT

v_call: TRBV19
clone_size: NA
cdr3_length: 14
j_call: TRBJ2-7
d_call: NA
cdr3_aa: CASSIRAHLYEQYF
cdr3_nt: TGTGCCAGTAGTATACGGGCCCACCTTTACGAGCAGTACTTC

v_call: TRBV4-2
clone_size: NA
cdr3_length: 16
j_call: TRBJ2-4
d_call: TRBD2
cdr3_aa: CASRPIAGGAKNIQYF
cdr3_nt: TGTGCCAGCAGGCCGATAGCGGGGGGCGCCAAAAACATTCAGTACTTC

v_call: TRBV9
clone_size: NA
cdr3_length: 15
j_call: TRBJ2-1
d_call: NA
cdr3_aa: CASSPSGRGVNEQFF
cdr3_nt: TGTGCCAGCAGCCCCTCCGGCAGGGGGGTTAATGAGCAGTTCTTC

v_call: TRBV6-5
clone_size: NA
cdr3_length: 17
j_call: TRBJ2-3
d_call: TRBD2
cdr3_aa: CASSLLRLAGSTDTQYF
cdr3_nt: TGTGCCAGCAGCTTATTACGACTAGCGGGGAGCACAGATACGCAGTATTTT

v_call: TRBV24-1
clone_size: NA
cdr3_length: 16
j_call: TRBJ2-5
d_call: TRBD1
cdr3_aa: CATSDLEGAGTETQYF
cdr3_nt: TGTGCCACCAGTGATTTGGAGGGGGCTGGGACGGAGACCCAGTACTTC

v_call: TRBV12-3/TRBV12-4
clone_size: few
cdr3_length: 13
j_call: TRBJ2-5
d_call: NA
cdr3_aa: CASSLAGKETQYF
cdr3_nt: TGTGCCAGCAGTTTAGCAGGGAAAGAGACCCAGTACTTC

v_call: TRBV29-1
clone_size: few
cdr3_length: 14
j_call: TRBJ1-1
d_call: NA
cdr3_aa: CSGEWGPGAPEAFF
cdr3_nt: TGCAGCGGTGAATGGGGACCAGGGGCCCCTGAAGCTTTCTTT

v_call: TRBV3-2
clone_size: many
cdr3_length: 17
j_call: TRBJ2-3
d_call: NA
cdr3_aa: CASSQHLGTGGADTQYF
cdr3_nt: TGTGCCAGCAGCCAACACCTCGGGACAGGGGGAGCCGATACGCAGTATTTT

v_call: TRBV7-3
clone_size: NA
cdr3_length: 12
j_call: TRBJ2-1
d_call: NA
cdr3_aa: CASSFGRGEQFF
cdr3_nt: TGTGCCAGCAGCTTTGGGCGGGGAGAGCAGTTCTTC

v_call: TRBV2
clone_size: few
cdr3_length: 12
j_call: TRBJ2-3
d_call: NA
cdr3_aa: CAINPGTDTQYF
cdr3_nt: TGTGCCATCAACCCCGGCACAGATACGCAGTATTTT

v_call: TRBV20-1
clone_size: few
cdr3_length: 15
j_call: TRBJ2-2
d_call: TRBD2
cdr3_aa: CSAAGTSGLTGELFF
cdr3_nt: TGCAGTGCTGCCGGGACTAGCGGGCTCACCGGGGAGCTGTTTTTT

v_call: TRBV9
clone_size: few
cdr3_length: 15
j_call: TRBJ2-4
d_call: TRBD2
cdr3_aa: CASSGDIAGVNIQYF
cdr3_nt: TGTGCCAGCAGCGGGGACATAGCGGGGGTTAACATTCAGTACTTC